The clone carrying this T cell receptor beta chain was seen a handful of times. Its antigen remains unidentified. This specimen comes from a study of beta chain features in type 1 diabetes. The CDR3 consists of 13 residues. CDR1 and CDR2 from the germline V gene are MNHNS and SASEGT. V was shortened by 0 bases and J by 9 bases, with 11 bases between the two germline ends. Expressed TCRB transcripts were sequenced because the isolated RNA had all been reverse transcribed beforehand. Clones were read by immunoSEQ multiplex PCR, and TCRdb kept only the in-frame ones, dropping some. The sample shows around 70,000 clones, around 49% of them seen only once. Study-wide points: Patients with Type 1 diabetes showed moderately but significantly shorter TCRB CDR3s in all four CD4+ subsets. An over-representation of cells with high TCR expression could result from cDNA sequencing.

The source material was central memory CD4+ T cells from blood. This sequence joins TRBV6-1 and TRBJ1-1; D is uncertain. This clonotype originated in a man aged 25-45 years with type 1 diabetes. In DNA, the CDR3 is TGTGCCAGCAGTGAAGCGGACCAGCGGAAAGCTTTCTTT. As protein: CASSEADQRKAFF.